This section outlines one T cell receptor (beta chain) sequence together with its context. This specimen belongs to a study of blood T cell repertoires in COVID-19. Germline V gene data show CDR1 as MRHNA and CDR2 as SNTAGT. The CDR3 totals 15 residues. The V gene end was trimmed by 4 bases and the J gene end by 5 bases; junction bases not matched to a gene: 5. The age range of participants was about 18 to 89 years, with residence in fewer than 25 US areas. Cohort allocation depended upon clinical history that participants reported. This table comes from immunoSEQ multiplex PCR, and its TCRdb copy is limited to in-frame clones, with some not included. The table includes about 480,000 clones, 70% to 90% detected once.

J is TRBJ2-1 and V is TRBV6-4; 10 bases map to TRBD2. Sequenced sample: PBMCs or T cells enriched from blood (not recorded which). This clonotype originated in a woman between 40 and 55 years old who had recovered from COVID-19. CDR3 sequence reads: CASSVLAGGNNEQFF. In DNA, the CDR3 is TGTGCCAGCAGTGTGTTAGCGGGAGGAAACAATGAGCAGTTCTTC.